Listed below are T cell receptor beta chains from one sample, sequenced in a study of T cells after yellow fever vaccination. TCRdb re-called the 5' RACE reads through MiXCR, storing one row per CDR3 protein. The data hold 150,000 to 200,000 distinct CDR3 sequences, with approximately 6.2% observed a single time. Here the sequenced sample was CD4+ T cells sorted from PBMCs, taken on the day of the first yellow fever vaccination. The source of these receptors is a man younger than 35 who received the YFV17D yellow fever vaccine. CDR3s include the opening cysteine and the closing phenylalanine or tryptophan. A D gene is named only where the DNA matches it firmly. Some rows have no size entry. The others give once, few or many, or a class for an expanded clone.

cdr3_nt cdr3_aa d_call j_call clone_size v_call
TGTGCCAGCAGCCCTGGCTTGCTGGTAGGGGAGCAGTACTTC CASSPGLLVGEQYF . TRBJ2-7 many TRBV12-3/TRBV12-4
TGTGCCAGCAGTACCAGACAGGGGGGGACTGAAGCTTTCTTT CASSTRQGGTEAFF TRBD1 TRBJ1-1 many TRBV6-5
TGTGCCAGCAGCTTATACCCGACGGTTAACTATGGCTACACCTTC CASSLYPTVNYGYTF . TRBJ1-2 many TRBV7-8
TGCAGCGTTGACCCTATTCCAGATACGCAGTATTTT CSVDPIPDTQYF . TRBJ2-3 few TRBV29-1
TGTGCCAGCAATAAGCCACTTCGGGGCTTTCATTCACCCCTCCACTTT CASNKPLRGFHSPLHF . TRBJ1-6 few TRBV6-5
TGTGCCAGCAGCTTCAGTGGTTACATTCAGTACTTC CASSFSGYIQYF . TRBJ2-4 . TRBV7-8
TGCGCCAGCAGCTTGGGACAGGTCGAAGATACGCAGTATTTT CASSLGQVEDTQYF . TRBJ2-3 many TRBV5-1
TGCGCCAGCAGCTTGACAGGGGACACTAAGGAAGCTTTCTTT CASSLTGDTKEAFF TRBD1 TRBJ1-1 few TRBV5-1
TGTGCCAGCAGCCAAGAAGACGGGACTAGGGGCAATGAGCAGTTCTTC CASSQEDGTRGNEQFF TRBD2 TRBJ2-1 many TRBV4-2
TGCAGTGGGAGTGGGGGCTACACCTTC CSGSGGYTF . TRBJ1-2 few TRBV20-1
TGCGCCAGCAGCCAAGAAAAAAATCGGGGGGGGGATACGCAGTATTTT CASSQEKNRGGDTQYF TRBD2 TRBJ2-3 . TRBV4-3
TGTGCCAGCAGCCGGACGGGGGGCCGCGAGCAGTACTTC CASSRTGGREQYF . TRBJ2-7 . TRBV25-1
TGTGCCAGCAGCCAATCCACCGGGGAGCTGTTTTTT CASSQSTGELFF . TRBJ2-2 many TRBV3-1
TGTGCCAGCAGCTTGTATGGAAGAGACGGGGAGCTGTTTTTT CASSLYGRDGELFF . TRBJ2-2 . TRBV5-5
TGCAGCATACTAGCGGACATGTATGGTGAGCAGTTCTTC CSILADMYGEQFF TRBD2 TRBJ2-1 many TRBV29-1
TGTGCCAGTAGTGGGCCAGGCGCTCTGGCTGGGGAGCTGTTTTTT CASSGPGALAGELFF . TRBJ2-2 few TRBV19
TGTGCCAGCAGCCCCGGACTAGCGGGGGGGCCCCGGATGGCCGGGGAGCTGTTTTTT CASSPGLAGGPRMAGELFF TRBD2 TRBJ2-2 many TRBV13
TGCAGTGCCCCGGGACTAGGTGCAGATACGCAGTATTTT CSAPGLGADTQYF TRBD2 TRBJ2-3 many TRBV20-1
TGTGCCAGCAGCCACCCTTGGCGGGGGGGCACAGATACGCAGTATTTT CASSHPWRGGTDTQYF TRBD2 TRBJ2-3 many TRBV14
TGTGCCAGCAGTGGACTAGATACGCAGTATTTT CASSGLDTQYF . TRBJ2-3 few TRBV6-1
. CASSQTFAPGSPQNF . TRBJ1-1 few TRBV4-1
TGTGCCAGCAGCCCCGAACAGAGGGGCTCTGAGCAGTTCTTC CASSPEQRGSEQFF . TRBJ2-1 few TRBV7-9
TGTGCCAGCAGCTTAGGGCTAGCGGGGACCGGGGAGCTGTTTTTT CASSLGLAGTGELFF TRBD2 TRBJ2-2 many TRBV7-2
TGTGCCGGGACACGCACAGGGTGGGAGACCCAGTACTTC CAGTRTGWETQYF . TRBJ2-5 many TRBV6-1
TGTGCCAGCGGTCTTTTGGACGAGCAGTACTTC CASGLLDEQYF . TRBJ2-7 many TRBV28
TGTGCCAGCAGTCTCGGACAATACAATGAGCAGTTCTTC CASSLGQYNEQFF . TRBJ2-1 many TRBV7-3
TGTGCCAGCAGCTTGTCCCAGAGCTATGGCTACACCTTC CASSLSQSYGYTF . TRBJ1-2 few TRBV5-4
TGTGCCACCAGCAGAGTTCAACGGACAGATACGCAGTATTTT CATSRVQRTDTQYF . TRBJ2-3 many TRBV15
TGTGCCAGCACTCTGAACCCGCGGGCCGACAACTCCTACGAGCAGTACTTC CASTLNPRADNSYEQYF . TRBJ2-7 many TRBV5-5
TGTGCCAGCAGCTCCGACAGGGGGCGAAGCAATGAGCAGTTCTTC CASSSDRGRSNEQFF TRBD1 TRBJ2-1 . TRBV11-2
TGTGCCAGCAGCTTTTGGGGGGCCGGTCAGCCCCAGCATTTT CASSFWGAGQPQHF . TRBJ1-5 few TRBV5-6
TGTGCCAGCAGTTATTACTCTGGGGCCAACGTCCTGACTTTC CASSYYSGANVLTF . TRBJ2-6 . TRBV12-3/TRBV12-4
TGTGCCAGCAGTGAAGCGGAATTGCGTTGGGGGACGCGTGAAGCTTTCTTT CASSEAELRWGTREAFF . TRBJ1-1 many TRBV2
TGTGCCAGCAGTGATCAGGGGGACAGAATAAAGATGTACCAAGAGACCCAGTACTTC CASSDQGDRIKMYQETQYF TRBD1 TRBJ2-5 many TRBV25-1
TGTGCCAGCATGGCGGGGGGGAGGCTTATTGCGACCCAGTACTTC CASMAGGRLIATQYF TRBD2 TRBJ2-5 many TRBV28